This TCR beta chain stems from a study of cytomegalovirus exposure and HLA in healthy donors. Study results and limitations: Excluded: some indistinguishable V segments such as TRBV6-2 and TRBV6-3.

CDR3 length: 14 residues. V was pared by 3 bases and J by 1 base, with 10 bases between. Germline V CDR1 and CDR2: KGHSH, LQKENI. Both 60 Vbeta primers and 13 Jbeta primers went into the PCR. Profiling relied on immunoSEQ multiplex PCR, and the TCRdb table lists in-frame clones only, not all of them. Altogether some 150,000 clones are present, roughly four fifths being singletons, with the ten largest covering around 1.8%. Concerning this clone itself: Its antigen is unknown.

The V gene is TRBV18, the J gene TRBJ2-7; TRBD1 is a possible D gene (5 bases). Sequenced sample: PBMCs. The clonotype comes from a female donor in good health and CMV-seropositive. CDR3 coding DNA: TGTGCCAGCTCACCCGAACAGGATTCCTACGAGCAGTACTTC. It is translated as CASSPEQDSYEQYF.